These 12 T cell receptor beta chains came from one sample sequenced in a study of cytomegalovirus exposure and HLA in healthy donors. Use of 60 Vbeta and 13 Jbeta primers characterized the PCR. The repertoire was sequenced with immunoSEQ multiplex PCR; TCRdb's copy has only in-frame clones and lacks some. The top ten hold 10% of the sample, which has more than 100,000 clones, less than 65% seen once. Sample: PBMCs. These receptors were collected from a man aged 35-49 years in good health and CMV-seropositive.

The chain couples TRBV11-2 to TRBJ1-5; no clear D. CDR3 length: 14 residues. Germline V lookup: CDR1 SGHAT, CDR2 FQNNGV. V dropped 1 base and J dropped 7 bases, with 11 bases sitting between them. The CDR3 DNA is TGTGCCAGCAGCTTAGGGGCAAGCGGACAGCCCCAGCATTTT. Protein: CASSLGASGQPQHF.

This clone was found once. V usage is TRBV29-1 and J usage is TRBJ2-7; TRBD1 agrees at 7 bases. In germline, CDR1 is SQVTM, CDR2 ANQGSEA. The CDR3 is made up of 14 amino acids. With V trimmed by 5 bases and J by 6 bases, 13 bases remained unmatched. The CDR3 here is CSVLGWQGVGEQYF. DNA of the CDR3: TGCAGCGTTCTTGGATGGCAGGGGGTGGGCGAGCAGTACTTC.

This clone was recorded a few times. The chain couples TRBV29-1 to TRBJ2-7, with D possibly matching TRBD2 (6 bases). The CDR3 length is 12 residues. V shed 6 bases and J shed 0 bases, with 9 bases lying between them. Looked up from germline, CDR1 is SQVTM and CDR2 is ANQGSEA. The chain's CDR3 is CSVRGASYEQYF. Written as DNA, the CDR3 is TGCAGCGTCCGCGGGGCCTCCTACGAGCAGTACTTC.

The V gene is TRBV30, the J gene TRBJ2-3, with TRBD2 as a possible D gene (6 bases). Germline V CDR1 and CDR2: GTSNPN, SVGIG (reference sequence). This CDR3 region has 12 residues. V gave up 3 bases and J gave up 4 bases, with 8 bases separating them. The CDR3 nucleotides are TGTGCCTGGAGCGTAGCGGCAGATACGCAGTATTTT. Its protein product is CAWSVAADTQYF. The entire variable domain, with the rest obtained from reference TRBV30 and TRBJ2-3, is as follows: SQTIHQWPATLVQPVGSPLSLECTVEGTSNPNLYWYRQAAGRGLQLLFYSVGIGQISSEVPQNLSASRPQDRQFILSSKKLLLSDSGFYLCAWSVAADTQYFGPGTRLTVL.

This chain joins TRBV4-1 and TRBJ2-3; no clear D gene. Germline V CDR1 and CDR2: MGHRA, YSYEKL. The CDR3 extends over 17 amino acids. The germline V and J ends were trimmed by 1 base and 0 bases, with 14 bases remaining between them. CDR3 nucleotide sequence: TGCGCCAGCAGCCAAGCTTTACCTTCTACTAGCACAGATACGCAGTATTTT. Translated, it gives CASSQALPSTSTDTQYF.

V is TRBV2 and J is TRBJ2-5, with D possibly TRBD2 on 5 matching bases. Per the germline V gene, CDR1 is SNHLY and CDR2 is FYNNEI. The CDR3 covers 10 residues. V shed 8 bases and J shed 9 bases, with 10 bases lying between them. The CDR3 DNA reads TGTGCCAGCGAGGGTGAGGCCCAGTACTTC. Translating it yields CASEGEAQYF.

The rearrangement links TRBV9 to TRBJ1-6; 8 bases are shared with TRBD1. The ends lost 3 bases at V and 7 bases at J; junction bases unmatched: 0. CDR1 is SGDLS, CDR2 YYNGEE, per germline. This CDR3 is built from 13 residues. Written as DNA, the CDR3 is TGTGCCAGCAGCGGGGACAGGAATTCACCCCTCCACTTT. Its translation: CASSGDRNSPLHF.

The V call is TRBV7-2, the J call TRBJ1-2; 8 nucleotides match TRBD1. V shed 5 bases, J shed 8 bases, and the junction held 13 bases outside the gene matches. The germline CDR1 and CDR2 sequences are SGHTA and FQGNSA. The CDR3 extends over 15 amino acids. The CDR3 protein is CASSTGQGGIGGYTF. The CDR3 region has the DNA TGTGCCAGCAGCACTGGACAGGGCGGGATAGGGGGCTACACCTTC.

The rearrangement links TRBV9 to TRBJ2-3; the match to TRBD1 covers 8 bases. This CDR3 has 17 residues. Per the germline V gene, CDR1 is SGDLS and CDR2 is YYNGEE. V was clipped by 4 bases and J by 3 bases; unmatched bases: 13. CDR3 nucleotide sequence: TGTGCCAGCAGCCCCTCCCAGGGGGCGCGGTGGACAGATACGCAGTATTTT. Protein: CASSPSQGARWTDTQYF.

The V and J genes are TRBV2 and TRBJ2-7; the match to TRBD1 covers 7 bases. Trimming cost V 4 bases and J 2 bases; bases outside gene matches: 2. This CDR3 contains 13 residues. The germline V gene encodes CDR1 SNHLY and CDR2 FYNNEI. In nucleotides, the CDR3 is TGTGCCAGCAGTGGACAGGGCCCCTACGAGCAGTACTTC. This gives the protein CASSGQGPYEQYF.

This clone was recorded a few times. The rearrangement joins TRBV29-1 to TRBJ2-1, with unresolved D. The CDR3 is 13 residues long. V lost 4 bases to trimming and J lost 6 bases, with 13 bases between them. Germline CDR1 SQVTM, CDR2 ANQGSEA. As DNA, the CDR3 is TGCAGCGTTGGTCAGTTCTTTGCCAATGAGCAGTTCTTC. The encoded protein is CSVGQFFANEQFF.

The gene calls are TRBV19 and TRBJ2-3; no firm D call. Germline V gene sequence: CDR1 LNHDA, CDR2 SQIVND (reference sequence). CDR3 size: 14 residues. Trimming removed 3 bases at V and 2 bases at J, with 9 bases between. CDR3 DNA sequence: TGTGCCAGTAGTATCGCGCCTTACACAGATACGCAGTATTTT. It codes for CASSIAPYTDTQYF.